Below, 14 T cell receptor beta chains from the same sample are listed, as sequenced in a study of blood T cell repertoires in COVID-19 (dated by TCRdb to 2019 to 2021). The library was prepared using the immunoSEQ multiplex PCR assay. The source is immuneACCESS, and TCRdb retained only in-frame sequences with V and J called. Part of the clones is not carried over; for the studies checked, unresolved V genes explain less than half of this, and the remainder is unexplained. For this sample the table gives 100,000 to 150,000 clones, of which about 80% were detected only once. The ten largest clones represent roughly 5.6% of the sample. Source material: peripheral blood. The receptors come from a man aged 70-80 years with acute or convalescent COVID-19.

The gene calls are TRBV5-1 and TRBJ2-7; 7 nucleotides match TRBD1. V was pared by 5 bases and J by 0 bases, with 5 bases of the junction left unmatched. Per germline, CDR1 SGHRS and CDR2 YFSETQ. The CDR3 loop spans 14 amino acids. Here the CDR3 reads CASSYTGDSYEQYF. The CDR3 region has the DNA TGCGCCAGCAGTTATACAGGGGACTCCTACGAGCAGTACTTC.

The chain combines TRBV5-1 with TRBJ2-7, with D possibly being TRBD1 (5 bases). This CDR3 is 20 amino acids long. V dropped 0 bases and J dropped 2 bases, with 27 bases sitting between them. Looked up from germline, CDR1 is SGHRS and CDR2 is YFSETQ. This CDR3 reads CASSLEGRERLLGRTYEQYF. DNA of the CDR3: TGCGCCAGCAGCTTGGAGGGCAGGGAACGACTTTTGGGGCGAACCTACGAGCAGTACTTC.

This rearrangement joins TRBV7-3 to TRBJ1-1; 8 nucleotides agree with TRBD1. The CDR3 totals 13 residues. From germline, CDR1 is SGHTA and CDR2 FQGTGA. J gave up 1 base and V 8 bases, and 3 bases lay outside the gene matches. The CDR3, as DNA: TGTGCCAGCGGACAGGGACGGAACACTGAAGCTTTCTTT. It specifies CASGQGRNTEAFF.

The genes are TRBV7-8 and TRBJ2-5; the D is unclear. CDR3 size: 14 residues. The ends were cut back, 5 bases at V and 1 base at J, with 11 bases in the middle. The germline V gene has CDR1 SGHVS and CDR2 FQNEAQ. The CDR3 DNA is TGTGCCAGCAGCCCCCGCGAGGCCCAAGAGACCCAGTACTTC. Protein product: CASSPREAQETQYF.

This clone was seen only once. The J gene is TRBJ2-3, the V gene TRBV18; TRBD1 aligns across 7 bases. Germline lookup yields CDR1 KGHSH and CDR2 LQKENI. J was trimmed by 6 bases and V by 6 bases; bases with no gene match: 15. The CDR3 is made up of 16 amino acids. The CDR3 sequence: CASSPGQGVNLDTQYF. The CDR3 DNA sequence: TGTGCCAGCTCCCCAGGCCAGGGGGTTAATTTGGATACGCAGTATTTT.

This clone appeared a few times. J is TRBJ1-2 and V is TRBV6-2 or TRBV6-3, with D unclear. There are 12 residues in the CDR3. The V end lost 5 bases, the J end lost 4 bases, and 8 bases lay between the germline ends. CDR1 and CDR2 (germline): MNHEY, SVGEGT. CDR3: CASSPGTYGYTF. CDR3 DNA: TGTGCCAGCAGTCCGGGAACCTATGGCTACACCTTC.

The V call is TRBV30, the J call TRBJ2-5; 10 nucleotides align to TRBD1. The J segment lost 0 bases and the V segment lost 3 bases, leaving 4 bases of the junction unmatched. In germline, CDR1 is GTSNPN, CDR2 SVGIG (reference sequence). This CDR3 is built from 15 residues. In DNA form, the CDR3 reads TGTGCCTGGAGGGAGGGACAGGGGCACCAAGAGACCCAGTACTTC. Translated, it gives CAWREGQGHQETQYF.

CDR3 region: CASSPGTGGGEQYF. The CDR3 DNA is TGCGCCAGCAGCCCCGGGACAGGGGGCGGTGAGCAGTACTTC. The V and J genes are TRBV5-1 and TRBJ2-7, with 12 bases identical to TRBD1. Trimming removed 4 bases from V and 7 bases from J; junction bases left unmatched: 6. CDR1 SGHRS and CDR2 YFSETQ come from the germline V gene. The CDR3 extends over 14 amino acids.

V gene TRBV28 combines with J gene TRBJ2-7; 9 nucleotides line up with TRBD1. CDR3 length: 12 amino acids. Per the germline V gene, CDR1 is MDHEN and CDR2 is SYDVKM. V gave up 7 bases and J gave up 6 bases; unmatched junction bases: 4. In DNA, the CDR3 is TGTGCCAGCATCGACAGGGGGGCCGAGCAGTACTTC. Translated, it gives CASIDRGAEQYF.

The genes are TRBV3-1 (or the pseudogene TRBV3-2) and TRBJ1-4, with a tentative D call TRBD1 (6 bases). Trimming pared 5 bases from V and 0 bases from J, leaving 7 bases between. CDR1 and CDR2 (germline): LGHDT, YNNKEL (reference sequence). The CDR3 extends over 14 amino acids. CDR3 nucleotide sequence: TGTGCCAGCAGCGGGACATCAACTAATGAAAAACTGTTTTTT. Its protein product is CASSGTSTNEKLFF.

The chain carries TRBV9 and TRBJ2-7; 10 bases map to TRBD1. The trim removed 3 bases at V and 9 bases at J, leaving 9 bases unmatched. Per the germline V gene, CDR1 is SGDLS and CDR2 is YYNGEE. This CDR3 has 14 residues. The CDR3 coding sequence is TGTGCCAGCAGCGCTGGACAGGGGGTTAGTGGGCAGTACTTC. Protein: CASSAGQGVSGQYF.

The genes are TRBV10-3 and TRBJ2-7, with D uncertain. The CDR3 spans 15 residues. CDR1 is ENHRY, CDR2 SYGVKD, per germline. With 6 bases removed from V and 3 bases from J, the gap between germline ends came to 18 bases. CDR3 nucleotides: TGTGCCATCAGCCCGCTAGGTAGTGTGGACTACGAGCAGTACTTC. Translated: CAISPLGSVDYEQYF.

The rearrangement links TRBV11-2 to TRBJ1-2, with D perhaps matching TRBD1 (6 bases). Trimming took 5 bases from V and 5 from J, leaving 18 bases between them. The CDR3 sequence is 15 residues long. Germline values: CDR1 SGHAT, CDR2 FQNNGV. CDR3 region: CASSPQSGGEYGYTF. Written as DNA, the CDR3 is TGTGCCAGCAGCCCACAGTCGGGGGGCGAGTATGGCTACACCTTC.

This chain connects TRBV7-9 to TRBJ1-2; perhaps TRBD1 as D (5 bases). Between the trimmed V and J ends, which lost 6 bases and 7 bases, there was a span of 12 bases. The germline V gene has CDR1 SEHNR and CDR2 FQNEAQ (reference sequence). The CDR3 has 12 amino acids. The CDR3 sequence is CASSHLGAGYTF. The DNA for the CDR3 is TGTGCCAGCAGTCACTTAGGGGCTGGCTACACCTTC.